Listed below are T cell receptor beta chains from one sample, sequenced in a study of cytomegalovirus exposure and HLA in healthy donors. Repertoires were generated with immunoSEQ multiplex PCR, while TCRdb's copy carries only in-frame clones and drops some. The sample lists some 130,000 clones, about 91% seen once, with more than 0.95% in the top ten. Material: PBMCs. The receptors shown here come from a young woman in good health and CMV-seronegative. The CDR3 runs from the conserved cysteine through the conserved F or W. D genes are given only for firm matches. Expanded clones are given a class, and other clones once, few, many or no size at all.

>TRBV5-6|TRBD1|NA|TRBJ1-2
TGTGCCAGCAGCGGTCGACAGGGGGCAAGTGGCTACACCTTC
CASSGRQGASGYTF
>TRBV6-1|NA|NA|TRBJ2-5
TGTGCCAGCAACCTAGGACAGCTACAAGAGACCCAGTACTTC
CASNLGQLQETQYF
>TRBV19|NA|NA|TRBJ1-5
TGTGCCAGTAGTATTAGTAGGTGGGCCGCTCAGCCCCAGCATTTT
CASSISRWAAQPQHF
>TRBV5-1|NA|NA|TRBJ1-2
TGCGCCAGCTTCGATAGCGGGGTTCGGAATGGCTACACCTTC
CASFDSGVRNGYTF
>TRBV4-2|NA|NA|TRBJ2-5
TGTGCCAGCAGCCTGGGACTTTCCCAAGAGACCCAGTACTTC
CASSLGLSQETQYF
>TRBV27|TRBD2|NA|TRBJ2-7
TGTGCCAGCAGTTTAGCTAGCGGGTACGAGCAGTACTTC
CASSLASGYEQYF
>TRBV10-3|TRBD2|NA|TRBJ2-5
TGTGCCATCAGTGAGTTTGTCGGGGGGGCCCGGGAGACCCAGTACTTC
CAISEFVGGARETQYF
>TRBV5-1|TRBD1|NA|TRBJ1-4
TGCGCCAGCAGCTCTGGGGGGCCGGGACAGGGACCTAATGAAAAACTGTTTTTT
CASSSGGPGQGPNEKLFF
>TRBV4-1|TRBD2|NA|TRBJ2-7
TGCGCCAGCAGCCACCTCCGAGCCAGCGGGGGATACGAGCAGTACTTC
CASSHLRASGGYEQYF
>TRBV2|NA|NA|TRBJ1-4
TGTGCCAGCATCGTCCGGGGGACTAATGAAAAACTGTTTTTT
CASIVRGTNEKLFF
>TRBV6-6|TRBD1|NA|TRBJ1-5
TGTGCCAGCAGTTACTCGACAGGGAGATTAGATCAGCCCCAGCATTTT
CASSYSTGRLDQPQHF
>TRBV14|NA|NA|TRBJ1-2
TGTGCCAGCAACCCGGCCACAGGCTATGGCTACACCTTC
CASNPATGYGYTF
>TRBV11-2|NA|NA|TRBJ1-1
TGTGCCAGCAGCAACGGGAGGCCCCTGGGAGCTTTCTTT
CASSNGRPLGAFF
>TRBV5-1|NA|NA|TRBJ2-3
TGCGCCAGCAGCCTGGACAGTCCTACCACAGATACGCAGTATTTT
CASSLDSPTTDTQYF
>TRBV6-5|NA|NA|TRBJ1-1
TGTGCCAGCAGTTACTCAAATGAGGGGAACACTGAAGCTTTCTTT
CASSYSNEGNTEAFF
>TRBV5-1|NA|once|TRBJ1-5
TGCGCCAGCAGCTTGTCACAGGGAACGATTAATGAAAATCAGCCCCAGCATTTT
CASSLSQGTINENQPQHF
>TRBV15|NA|NA|TRBJ1-1
TGTGCCACCAGCAGAGCCCTCCCCTCGCCAGGCGAGAACACTGAAGCTTTCTTT
CATSRALPSPGENTEAFF
>TRBV5-4|TRBD2|NA|TRBJ2-7
TGTGCCAGCAGCCCTACTAGCGGGGGCTACGAGCAGTACTTC
CASSPTSGGYEQYF
>TRBV19|NA|NA|TRBJ1-5
TGTGCCAGTAGTATTTGGGGGGGAGAGGGCAATCAGCCCCAGCATTTT
CASSIWGGEGNQPQHF
>TRBV6-5|NA|once|TRBJ2-5
TGTGCCAGCAGTTACCCCTTAGGGGCCCAGTACTTC
CASSYPLGAQYF
>TRBV5-1|NA|NA|TRBJ2-3
TGCGCCAGCAGCCCTGGAGGGGCAGATACGCAGTATTTT
CASSPGGADTQYF
>TRBV7-2|NA|NA|TRBJ2-3
TGTGCCAGCAGAGAGGAGCGGGTCCGGCCGCCGGGGAATACGCAGTATTTT
CASREERVRPPGNTQYF
>TRBV19|TRBD2|NA|TRBJ2-2
TGTGCCAGTAGCCCTCGACTAGCGGGCCTCACCGGGGAGCTGTTTTTT
CASSPRLAGLTGELFF
>TRBV5-5|TRBD1|NA|TRBJ1-2
TGTGCCAGCAGCCATCTTACAGGGGGTTTCACCTTC
CASSHLTGGFTF
>TRBV2|TRBD1|NA|TRBJ2-7
TGTGCCAGCAGGGGGACAGGGGGAAATATCTACGAGCAGTACTTC
CASRGTGGNIYEQYF
>TRBV27|TRBD1|NA|TRBJ2-7
TGTGCCAGCAGTATAAGCCCCGGGACAGGGGGCAGAGAGCAGTACTTC
CASSISPGTGGREQYF
>TRBV2|NA|NA|TRBJ1-1
TGTGCCAGCAACGAGGGAGGGTTTGGATCCGGAGCTTTCTTT
CASNEGGFGSGAFF
>TRBV5-1|TRBD2|NA|TRBJ2-5
TGCGCCAGCAGCTCGCACGGGGGGGCCACAGAGACCCAGTACTTC
CASSSHGGATETQYF
>TRBV5-5|NA|NA|TRBJ1-4
TGTGCCAGCAGCCCCCATCAGGGGTTCGATGAAAAACTGTTTTTT
CASSPHQGFDEKLFF
>TRBV19|NA|NA|TRBJ1-1
TGTGCCAGTACCCGGGGGGTACTCGGGACTGAAGCTTTCTTT
CASTRGVLGTEAFF
>TRBV27|TRBD1|NA|TRBJ1-5
TGTGCCAGCTCTCAAATCGGAGGGACAGGGGGGAATCAGCCCCAGCATTTT
CASSQIGGTGGNQPQHF
>TRBV5-1|NA|NA|TRBJ1-1
TGCGCCAGCAGCGCGAGAGGAATGAGTATGGCTGAAGCTTTCTTT
CASSARGMSMAEAFF
>TRBV18|NA|NA|TRBJ1-2
TGTGCCAGCTCTCCGGCCCTAAGGGGCGACTACACCTTC
CASSPALRGDYTF
>TRBV15|TRBD1|NA|TRBJ1-2
TGTGCCACCAGCAGACAAGACAGGGTGTATAACTATGGCTACACCTTC
CATSRQDRVYNYGYTF
>TRBV13|NA|NA|TRBJ2-2
TGTGCCAGCAGCTTGGGCTGGGTAACCGGGGAGCTGTTTTTT
CASSLGWVTGELFF
>TRBV7-9|TRBD2|NA|TRBJ2-1
TGTGCCAGCAGCTTAGGATTCGGGAGGGATGAGCAGTTCTTC
CASSLGFGRDEQFF
>TRBV15|NA|NA|TRBJ1-2
TGTGCCACCAGCAGAGATCGAGTCCGCAACTATGGCTACACCTTC
CATSRDRVRNYGYTF
>TRBV14|TRBD1|NA|TRBJ2-7
TGTGCCAGCAGCCAAGGGTCCCACCAGGGGGCTTACGAGCAGTACTTC
CASSQGSHQGAYEQYF
>TRBV4-1|NA|NA|TRBJ1-1
TGCGCCAGCAGCCAAGTTTACAGGGAGAACACTGAAGCTTTCTTT
CASSQVYRENTEAFF
>TRBV10-3|TRBD1|NA|TRBJ2-7
TGTGCCATCAGTGAGAACGGACAGGGCCTTTTCTGGTACGAGCAGTACTTC
CAISENGQGLFWYEQYF
>TRBV29-1|TRBD1|NA|TRBJ1-5
TGCAGCGTTCGCCTGACAGGGAATAGCAATCAGCCCCAGCATTTT
CSVRLTGNSNQPQHF
>TRBV4-1|NA|once|TRBJ2-1
TGCGCCAGCAGCCCATCGGAGCGGTCCTCCTACAATGAGCAGTTCTTC
CASSPSERSSYNEQFF
>TRBV6-1|NA|once|TRBJ1-1
TGTGCCAGCAGAATCGCCGTGGCGAACACTGAAGCTTTCTTT
CASRIAVANTEAFF
>TRBV7-9|NA|NA|TRBJ2-7
TGTGCCAGCAGTCACAGCCCCTACGAGCAGTACTTC
CASSHSPYEQYF
>TRBV5-6|TRBD1|NA|TRBJ1-2
TGTGCCAGCAGCTTGGGGGCAGGGGGCGCCCGAGTTGGCTACACCTTC
CASSLGAGGARVGYTF
>TRBV9|TRBD2|NA|TRBJ2-4
TGTGCCAGCAGCCTCGGGACTAGCCAGAACATTCAGTACTTC
CASSLGTSQNIQYF
>TRBV5-4|TRBD1|NA|TRBJ1-1
TGTGCCAGCAGCACAAAACAGGGGGCCACTGAAGCTTTCTTT
CASSTKQGATEAFF
>TRBV9|NA|NA|TRBJ1-1
TGTGCCAGCAGCGTAGGGCAGATGAACACTGAAGCTTTCTTT
CASSVGQMNTEAFF
>TRBV5-6|NA|NA|TRBJ2-7
TGTGCCAGCAGCGCAACCGACAGGAACTACGAGCAGTACTTC
CASSATDRNYEQYF
>TRBV4-1|TRBD1|NA|TRBJ1-6
TGCGCCAGCAGCCAATATCCGACCGCCGGGACAGGGGGTTCACCCCTCCACTTT
CASSQYPTAGTGGSPLHF
>TRBV6-6|TRBD1|NA|TRBJ2-1
TGTGCCAGCAAACAGGGGAAGTTTTGGTACAATGAGCAGTTCTTC
CASKQGKFWYNEQFF
>TRBV14|TRBD1|NA|TRBJ2-7
TGTGCCAGCAGCCGACCAGGGACAGCCTACGAGCAGTACTTC
CASSRPGTAYEQYF
>TRBV27|TRBD2|once|TRBJ2-1
TGTGCCAGCAGTTTATCTAGCGGGGGGGCCAATGAGCAGTTCTTC
CASSLSSGGANEQFF
>TRBV6-6|TRBD2|once|TRBJ2-5
TGTGCCAGCACCCGAGCGGGGGGGCGGGAGACCCAGTACTTC
CASTRAGGRETQYF